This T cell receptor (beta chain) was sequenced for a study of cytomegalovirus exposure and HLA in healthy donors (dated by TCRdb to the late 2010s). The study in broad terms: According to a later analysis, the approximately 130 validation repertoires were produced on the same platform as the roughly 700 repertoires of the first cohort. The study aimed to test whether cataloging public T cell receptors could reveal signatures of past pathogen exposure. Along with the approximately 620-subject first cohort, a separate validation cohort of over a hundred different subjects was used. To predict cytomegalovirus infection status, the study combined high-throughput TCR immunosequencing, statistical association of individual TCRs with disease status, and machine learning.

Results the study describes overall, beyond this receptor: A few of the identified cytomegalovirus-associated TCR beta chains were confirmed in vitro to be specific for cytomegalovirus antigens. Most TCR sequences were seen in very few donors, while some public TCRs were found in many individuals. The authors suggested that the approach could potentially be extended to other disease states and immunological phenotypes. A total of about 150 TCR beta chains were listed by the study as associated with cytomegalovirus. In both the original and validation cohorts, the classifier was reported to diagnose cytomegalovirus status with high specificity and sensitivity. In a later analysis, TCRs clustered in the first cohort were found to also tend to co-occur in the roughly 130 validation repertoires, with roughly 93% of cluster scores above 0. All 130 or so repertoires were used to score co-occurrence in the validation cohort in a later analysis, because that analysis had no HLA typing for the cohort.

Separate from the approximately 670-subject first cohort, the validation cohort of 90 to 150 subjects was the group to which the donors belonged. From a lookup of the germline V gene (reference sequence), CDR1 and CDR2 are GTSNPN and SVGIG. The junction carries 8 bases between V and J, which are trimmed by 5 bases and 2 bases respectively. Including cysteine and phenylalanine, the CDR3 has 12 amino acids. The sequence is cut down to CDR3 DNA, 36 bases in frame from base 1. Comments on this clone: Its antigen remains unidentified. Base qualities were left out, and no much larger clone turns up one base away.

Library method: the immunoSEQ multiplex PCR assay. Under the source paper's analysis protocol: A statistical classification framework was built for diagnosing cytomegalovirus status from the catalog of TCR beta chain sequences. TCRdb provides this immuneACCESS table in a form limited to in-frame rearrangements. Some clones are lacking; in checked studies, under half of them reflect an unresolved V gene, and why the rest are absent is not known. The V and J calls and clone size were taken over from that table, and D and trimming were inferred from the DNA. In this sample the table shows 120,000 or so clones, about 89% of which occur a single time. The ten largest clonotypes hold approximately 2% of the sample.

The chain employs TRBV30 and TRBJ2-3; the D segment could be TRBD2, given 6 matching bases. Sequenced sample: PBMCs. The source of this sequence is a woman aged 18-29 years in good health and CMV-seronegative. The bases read TGTGCCTGGGGAGGGCTCACAGATACGCAGTATTTT. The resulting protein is CAWGGLTDTQYF.